Sequencing of this T cell receptor (beta chain) was carried out in a study of blood T cell repertoires in COVID-19. Across the study: COVID-19 samples, acute and convalescent, were from the United States, Italy and Spain. Sample material is recorded as cDNA or gDNA derived from T cells, B-cell-depleted T cells, or PBMCs.

This study enrolled people aged about 18 to 95 from about two dozen US geographic areas. What the recovered Cohort 3 donors had was two negative PCRs, clearance, or symptom resolution. V shed 2 bases, J shed 0 bases, and the junction held 1 base outside the gene matches. This CDR3 spans 15 amino acids. CDR1 is MNHNS, CDR2 SASEGT, per germline. Produced via immunoSEQ multiplex PCR; TCRdb's table is partial and in-frame only. The sample yields 280,000 or so clones, 85% seen once. The sequence was obtained from a woman between 50 and 59 years old who had recovered from COVID-19. V usage is TRBV6-1 and J usage is TRBJ2-3; the match to TRBD2 covers 8 bases. Material: PBMCs or T cells enriched from blood (not recorded which). Here the CDR3 reads CASSEIAGSTDTQYF. In DNA form, the CDR3 reads TGTGCCAGCAGTGAAATAGCGGGGAGCACAGATACGCAGTATTTT.